The rows below give T cell receptor beta chains drawn from one sample of a study of OX40 agonist ivuxolimab in advanced cancers. Generated by immunoSEQ multiplex PCR, the TCRdb table keeps only in-frame clones and is missing some. The sample records tens of thousands of clones, 90% being singletons. Here the sequenced sample was CD4+ or CD8+ T cells sorted from blood, taken in a trial of the OX40 agonist ivuxolimab. The source of these receptors is an adult with an advanced solid tumor such as melanoma, head and neck, liver or kidney cancer. CDR3s include the opening cysteine and the closing phenylalanine or tryptophan. Each record gives: D gene, J gene, clone size, V gene, CDR3 protein, CDR3 DNA. A D gene is named only where the DNA matches it firmly. Some rows have no size entry. The others give once, few or many, or a class for an expanded clone.

TRBD2,TRBJ2-4,once,TRBV6-5,CASRRLAPEENIQYF,TGTGCCAGCAGGAGACTAGCCCCGGAGGAGAACATTCAGTACTTC
TRBD1,TRBJ1-3,-,TRBV5-1,CASSPGTGQYSGNTIYF,TGCGCCAGCAGCCCCGGGACAGGGCAATACTCTGGAAACACCATATATTTT
TRBD1,TRBJ1-2,-,TRBV9,CASSGQGALLWYGYTF,TGTGCCAGCAGCGGACAGGGGGCACTGTTATGGTACGGCTACACCTTC
TRBD1,TRBJ2-3,-,TRBV6-5,CASSPGTATDTQYF,TGTGCCAGCAGTCCAGGGACAGCGACAGATACGCAGTATTTT
TRBD2,TRBJ2-5,once,TRBV4-1,CASSQDRMTSGQETQYF,TGCGCCAGCAGCCAAGATCGAATGACTAGCGGACAAGAGACCCAGTACTTC
-,TRBJ2-2,few,TRBV18,CASSRNTGELFF,TGTGCCAGCTCACGGAACACCGGGGAGCTGTTTTTT
-,TRBJ2-7,-,TRBV6-1,CASSRSWAGEAEQYF,TGTGCCAGCAGCCGCTCATGGGCAGGGGAGGCCGAGCAGTACTTC
TRBD1,TRBJ1-2,-,TRBV28,CASSPGTGSNYGYTF,TGTGCCAGCAGTCCCGGGACAGGCTCAAACTATGGCTACACCTTC
TRBD1,TRBJ2-4,-,TRBV5-1,CASSLGGTGGNIQYF,TGCGCCAGCAGCTTGGGAGGGACAGGGGGCAACATTCAGTACTTC
-,TRBJ1-4,-,TRBV18,CASSPSLAQTNEKLFF,TGTGCCAGCTCACCAAGTCTAGCGCAAACAAATGAAAAACTGTTTTTT
-,TRBJ1-4,-,TRBV7-9,CASSSSGNEKLFF,TGTGCCAGCAGCTCCTCAGGGAATGAAAAACTGTTTTTT
-,TRBJ2-5,-,TRBV14,CASSHPEGWSFQETQYF,TGTGCCAGCAGCCACCCCGAGGGGTGGAGCTTCCAAGAGACCCAGTACTTC
TRBD1,TRBJ1-3,once,TRBV9,CASSNWDSGYTIYF,TGTGCCAGCAGCAACTGGGACAGCGGCTACACCATATATTTT
-,TRBJ2-3,-,TRBV5-6,CASSRGGDTQYF,TGTGCCAGCAGCCGAGGGGGAGATACGCAGTATTTT
TRBD1,TRBJ1-1,-,TRBV19,CASSRRGLTEAFF,TGTGCCAGTAGTCGGAGGGGGCTCACTGAAGCTTTCTTT
-,TRBJ1-6,-,TRBV6-5,CASKTDRYNSPLHF,TGTGCCAGCAAAACAGACAGATATAATTCACCCCTCCACTTT
TRBD1,TRBJ1-4,-,TRBV5-1,CASSPTGIREKLFF,TGCGCCAGCAGCCCGACAGGGATTCGGGAAAAACTGTTTTTT
TRBD1,TRBJ1-2,-,TRBV9,CASSVATGGAYYGYTF,TGTGCCAGCAGCGTAGCGACAGGGGGCGCTTACTATGGCTACACCTTC
TRBD2,TRBJ2-1,-,TRBV7-6,CASSFGGAVAEQFF,TGTGCCAGCAGCTTCGGGGGGGCCGTGGCTGAGCAGTTCTTC
-,TRBJ1-1,-,TRBV18,CASSPIGTRNTEAFF,TGTGCCAGCTCACCAATCGGGACGAGAAACACTGAAGCTTTCTTT
TRBD1,TRBJ1-5,-,TRBV7-8,CASSPGQALNQPQHF,TGTGCCAGCTCGCCCGGACAGGCCCTTAATCAGCCCCAGCATTTT
-,TRBJ2-3,-,TRBV18,CASSPPGTPTHDTQYF,TGTGCCAGCTCACCACCGGGAACTCCAACCCACGATACGCAGTATTTT
-,TRBJ1-5,-,TRBV4-1,CASSQGRGGLRNQPQHF,TGCGCCAGCAGCCAAGGAAGAGGGGGACTCCGCAATCAGCCCCAGCATTTT
-,TRBJ1-2,once,TRBV5-4,CASSLSGAGANYGYTF,TGTGCCAGCAGCTTGTCGGGGGCGGGAGCTAACTATGGCTACACCTTC
-,TRBJ2-6,-,TRBV30,CAWKVSGANVLTF,TGTGCCTGGAAGGTCTCTGGGGCCAACGTCCTGACTTTC
-,TRBJ2-3,-,TRBV18,CASSPPSKVEYF,TGTGCCAGCTCACCTCCGTCCAAGGTGGAGTATTTT
TRBD2,TRBJ2-7,-,TRBV4-1,CASSQAGLAGGSYEQYF,TGCGCCAGCAGCCAGGCGGGACTAGCGGGGGGCTCCTACGAGCAGTACTTC
TRBD1,TRBJ1-2,-,TRBV11-2,CASSLGQAYGYTF,TGTGCCAGCAGCTTGGGACAGGCCTATGGCTACACCTTC
-,TRBJ1-3,-,TRBV9,CASSVGWGSGNTIYF,TGTGCCAGCAGCGTAGGCTGGGGATCCGGAAACACCATATATTTT
-,TRBJ2-3,-,TRBV7-2,CASSLVPVTDTQYF,TGTGCCAGCAGCTTAGTTCCAGTCACAGATACGCAGTATTTT
TRBD1,TRBJ2-5,-,TRBV9,CASRAGGSETQYF,TGTGCCAGCAGGGCAGGGGGTTCGGAGACCCAGTACTTC
TRBD1,TRBJ1-1,-,TRBV10-1,CASRAGTDREAFF,TGCGCCAGCAGAGCCGGGACAGACAGAGAAGCTTTCTTT
-,TRBJ2-5,once,TRBV6-5,CASSYAGTDHQETQYF,TGTGCCAGCAGTTACGCCGGGACGGACCACCAAGAGACCCAGTACTTC
-,TRBJ1-1,-,TRBV10-2,CASKYGNTEAFF,TGCGCCAGCAAGTACGGGAACACTGAAGCTTTCTTT